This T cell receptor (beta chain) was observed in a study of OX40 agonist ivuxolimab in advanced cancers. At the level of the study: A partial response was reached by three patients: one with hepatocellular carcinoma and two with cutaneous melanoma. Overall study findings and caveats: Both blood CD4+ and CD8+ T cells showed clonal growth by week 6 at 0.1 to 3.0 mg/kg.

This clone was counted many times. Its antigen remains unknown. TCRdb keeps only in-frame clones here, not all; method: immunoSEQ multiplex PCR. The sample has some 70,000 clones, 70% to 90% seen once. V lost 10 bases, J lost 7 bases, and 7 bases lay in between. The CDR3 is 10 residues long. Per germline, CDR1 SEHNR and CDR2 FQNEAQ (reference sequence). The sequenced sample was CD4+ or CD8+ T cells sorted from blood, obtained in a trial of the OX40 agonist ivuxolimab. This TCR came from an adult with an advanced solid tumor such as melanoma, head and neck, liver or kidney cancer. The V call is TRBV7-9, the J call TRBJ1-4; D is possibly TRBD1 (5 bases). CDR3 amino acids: CATGGEKLFF. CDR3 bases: TGTGCCACCGGGGGTGAAAAACTGTTTTTT.